One and the same sample provided the 18 T cell receptor beta chains below, sequenced in a study of radiotherapy plus CTLA-4 blockade in lung cancer (dated by TCRdb to 2016 to 2019). The library was made by the immunoSEQ multiplex PCR assay. The clones in this table, taken by TCRdb from immuneACCESS, are in-frame only. Not every clone is retained; where verified, under half of the shortfall comes from an unresolved V gene, and the cause of the rest is unknown. A total of approximately 80,000 clones appear in this sample, about 84% of them only once. The top ten clones comprise 0.65% to 0.85% of the sample. Sequencing used peripheral blood, obtained from a patient treated with radiotherapy plus ipilimumab. All receptors derive from a human donor with non-small cell lung cancer who had stable disease on radiotherapy plus ipilimumab.

The chain links TRBV10-2 to TRBJ2-7; 8 positions agree with TRBD2. The germline CDR1 and CDR2 sequences are WSHSY and SAAADI. The CDR3 runs 13 residues. With 6 bases clipped from V and 6 bases from J, the junction kept 7 bases outside the gene matches. DNA for the CDR3: TGCGCCAGCAGAGGGACTAGAGGATTCGAGCAGTACTTC. It specifies CASRGTRGFEQYF.

The gene calls are TRBV9 and TRBJ2-2; D not resolved. Trimming cost V 4 bases and J 0 bases, with 10 bases left between them. The CDR3 runs 15 residues. Germline lookup yields CDR1 SGDLS and CDR2 YYNGEE. Here the CDR3 DNA reads TGTGCCAGCAGCATAGACGGATCGAACACCGGGGAGCTGTTTTTT. It specifies CASSIDGSNTGELFF.

The chain is built from TRBV5-7 and TRBJ1-4, with TRBD1 matching 8 bases. TRBV5-7 is reported as an ORF; its role is uncertain. The CDR3 contains 16 residues. The junction had 8 bases not matched to a gene; V was cut back by 3 bases and J by 4 bases. DNA for the CDR3: TGTGCCAGCAGCTCACGCCAGACAGGGGTTAATGAAAAACTGTTTTTT. The encoded protein is CASSSRQTGVNEKLFF.

This rearrangement joins TRBV6-5 to TRBJ2-1; weak D call: TRBD1 (6 bases). Germline loops: CDR1 MNHEY, CDR2 SVGAGI. V was shortened by 6 bases and J by 7 bases, with 10 bases between the two germline ends. The CDR3 spans 12 residues. CDR3 protein: CASRPQGNEQFF. In nucleotides, the CDR3 is TGTGCCAGCAGGCCCCAGGGGAATGAGCAGTTCTTC.

The chain carries TRBV6-1 and TRBJ2-5; the D is unclear. The CDR3 covers 11 residues. Per germline, CDR1 MNHNS and CDR2 SASEGT. Trimming stripped 8 bases from V and 9 bases from J, with 13 bases between. The DNA of the CDR3 is TGTGCCAGCCGCCATAGTTGGGCCCAGTACTTC. Amino acids: CASRHSWAQYF.

The J gene is TRBJ2-2, the V gene TRBV7-2, with 9 bases lining up with TRBD1. Germline V gene sequence: CDR1 SGHTA, CDR2 FQGNSA. There are 16 residues in the CDR3. J gave up 5 bases and V 5 bases, and 9 bases lay outside the gene matches. This chain's CDR3 is CASSQSDRGRTGELFF. For the CDR3, the DNA is TGTGCCAGCAGCCAGTCGGACAGGGGACGTACCGGGGAGCTGTTTTTT.

The chain has TRBV30 and TRBJ1-5; weak D call: TRBD1 (5 bases). V was clipped by 3 bases and J by 5 bases, with 20 bases between them. Per the germline V gene, CDR1 is GTSNPN and CDR2 is SVGIG (reference sequence). This CDR3 contains 16 residues. This chain's CDR3 is CAWRGLGTRADQPQHF. The CDR3 DNA reads as TGTGCCTGGAGAGGTTTGGGAACCAGGGCCGATCAGCCCCAGCATTTT.

This chain uses TRBV6-5 with TRBJ2-7, with 12 bases aligning to TRBD1. CDR1 is MNHEY, CDR2 SVGAGI, per germline. This CDR3 is built from 14 residues. Trimming cost V 8 bases and J 7 bases; bases outside gene matches: 9. The CDR3 is CASARDRGLGEQYF. The CDR3 region has the DNA TGTGCCAGCGCCCGGGACAGGGGGCTTGGAGAGCAGTACTTC.

CDR3 DNA: TGCGCCAGCAGCAATAGCGGGAGTGGCAATGAGCAGTTCTTC. Its protein is CASSNSGSGNEQFF. The V and J genes are TRBV5-1 and TRBJ2-1; TRBD2 matches at 9 bases. This CDR3 has 14 residues. Per germline, CDR1 SGHRS and CDR2 YFSETQ. V gave up 4 bases and J gave up 6 bases; unmatched junction bases: 5.

V usage is TRBV7-2 and J usage is TRBJ2-7, with TRBD1 matching over 7 bases. The CDR3 totals 15 residues. With V trimmed by 1 base and J by 2 bases, 5 bases remained unmatched. CDR1 is SGHTA and CDR2 is FQGNSA in the germline V gene. CDR3 sequence reads: CASSLEWDRTYEQYF. In DNA form, the CDR3 reads TGTGCCAGCAGCTTAGAGTGGGACAGAACCTACGAGCAGTACTTC. The full variable domain, with the rest looked up from reference TRBV7-2 and TRBJ2-7, is GAGVSQSPSNKVTEKGKDVELRCDPISGHTALYWYRQSLGQGLEFLIYFQGNSAPDKSGLPSDRFSAERTGGSVSTLTIQRTQQEDSAVYLCASSLEWDRTYEQYFGPGTRLTVT.

The chain couples TRBV19 to TRBJ1-4; TRBD1 might be the D (6 bases). CDR1 is LNHDA and CDR2 is SQIVND in the germline V gene (reference sequence). The V gene lost 5 bases and the J gene lost 7 bases, with 17 bases spanning the gap. CDR3 length: 15 residues. The CDR3 reads CASSWNRDISEKLFF. The DNA for the CDR3 is TGTGCCAGTAGTTGGAACCGGGACATTAGTGAAAAACTGTTTTTT.

The V gene is TRBV4-1, the J gene TRBJ1-2; 9 nucleotides align to TRBD1. With V trimmed by 3 bases and J by 0 bases, 2 bases remained unmatched. Germline CDR1 is MGHRA and CDR2 is YSYEKL. The CDR3 is made up of 15 amino acids. The CDR3 DNA follows: TGCGCCAGCAGCCAGACAGGGGGAGCTAACTATGGCTACACCTTC. Encoded protein: CASSQTGGANYGYTF.

The chain is built from TRBV19 and TRBJ1-5; TRBD1 might be the D (5 bases). V was pared by 3 bases and J by 4 bases, with 13 bases between. Per the germline V gene, CDR1 is LNHDA and CDR2 is SQIVND (reference sequence). CDR3 length: 15 amino acids. This CDR3 reads CASSMAGRVNQPQHF. DNA for the CDR3: TGTGCCAGTAGTATGGCGGGGCGGGTTAATCAGCCCCAGCATTTT.

This clone occurred a few times. The chain links TRBV30 to TRBJ2-7; TRBD1 agrees at 8 bases. Per the germline V gene, CDR1 is GTSNPN and CDR2 is SVGIG (reference sequence). The CDR3 is made up of 14 amino acids. Trimming removed 5 bases from V and 6 bases from J; junction bases left unmatched: 12. The CDR3 is CAWQTTGTGLEQYF. In nucleotides, the CDR3 is TGTGCCTGGCAAACCACCGGGACAGGACTCGAGCAGTACTTC. Full variable domain (remainder filled in from reference TRBV30 and TRBJ2-7): SQTIHQWPATLVQPVGSPLSLECTVEGTSNPNLYWYRQAAGRGLQLLFYSVGIGQISSEVPQNLSASRPQDRQFILSSKKLLLSDSGFYLCAWQTTGTGLEQYFGPGTRLTVT.

This clone appeared a few times. This chain uses TRBV19 with TRBJ1-6; no firm D call. The CDR3 runs 14 residues. CDR1 LNHDA and CDR2 SQIVND come from the germline V gene (reference sequence). Trimming removed 2 bases at V and 8 bases at J, with 10 bases between. The CDR3 DNA reads TGTGCCAGTAGTATAAACGATCGGGATTCACCCCTCCACTTT. It codes for CASSINDRDSPLHF. Full variable domain (rest looked up from reference TRBV19 and TRBJ1-6): DGGITQSPKYLFRKEGQNVTLSCEQNLNHDAMYWYRQDPGQGLRLIYYSQIVNDFQKGDIAEGYSVSREKKESFPLTVTSAQKNPTAFYLCASSINDRDSPLHFGNGTRLTVT.

This chain connects TRBV7-3 to TRBJ2-3; TRBD1 agrees at 9 bases. CDR1 and CDR2 from the germline V gene are SGHTA and FQGTGA. The CDR3 covers 16 residues. With V trimmed by 5 bases and J by 6 bases, 12 bases remained unmatched. CDR3 DNA: TGTGCCAGCAGCCCAGCCGGGACAGGGAATATCGATACGCAGTATTTT. Translated: CASSPAGTGNIDTQYF.

A word on this clone: One junction end disagrees with the germline gene, perhaps due to a read error. The chain is built from TRBV5-1 and TRBJ2-3; D may be TRBD1 or TRBD2 (5 bases each). The length of the CDR3 is 12 residues. CDR1 is SGHRS and CDR2 is YFSETQ in the germline V gene. The CDR3 DNA reads as TGCGCCAGCAGCTTGTCGAGGGGCCGGGGCAGTTTT. As protein: CASSLSRGRGSF.

The V gene is TRBV7-8, the J gene TRBJ1-6; D gene uncertain. Trimming shortened V by 2 bases and J by 6 bases, and 14 bases separated the two germline ends. This CDR3 comprises 16 residues. In germline, CDR1 is SGHVS, CDR2 FQNEAQ. This chain's CDR3 is CASSLSRAAVNSPLHF. The CDR3 bases are TGTGCCAGCAGCTTATCGCGGGCAGCTGTTAATTCACCCCTCCACTTT.